The 27 T cell receptor beta chains below come from one sample, sequenced in a study of relationships among human T cell subsets. Th1 cells were collected as flow-through following bead selections for CD25, CD56 and CD294. From mRNA, alpha and beta CDR3 regions were amplified using semiquantitative ARM-PCR. Tagged nested gene-specific primers were used first, then communal superprimers amplified exponentially. One entry per CDR3 protein results from TCRdb running MiXCR on the multiplex PCR reads. The sample has 10,000 to 15,000 distinct CDR3 sequences; around 70% are singletons. Source material: CD4+ Th1 cells sorted from blood. The source is a man between 40 and 49 years old in good health.

The chain combines TRBV5-1 with TRBJ1-5; D is unresolved. The germline CDR1 and CDR2 sequences are SGHRS and YFSETQ. The CDR3 loop spans 15 amino acids. V was clipped by 2 bases and J by 6 bases, with 15 bases between them. DNA of the CDR3: TGCGCCAGCAGCTTCCCCGCCGCGCAGATTCAGCCCCAGCATTTT. The encoded protein is CASSFPAAQIQPQHF.

Here the CDR3 reads CASESLSPTTDTQYF. CDR3 nucleotide sequence: TGTGCCAGCGAGAGCCTCAGCCCTACCACAGATACGCAGTATTTT. V gene TRBV11-2 combines with J gene TRBJ2-3; D gene uncertain. The germline V gene encodes CDR1 SGHAT and CDR2 FQNNGV. Trimming took off 8 bases at V and 2 bases at J, with 17 bases between the two ends. CDR3 length: 15 residues.

The chain recombines TRBV28 with TRBJ2-3; tentatively, D is TRBD2 (5 bases). V was shortened by 3 bases and J by 3 bases, with 7 bases between the two germline ends. Germline assignment: CDR1 MDHEN and CDR2 SYDVKM. This CDR3 region has 13 residues. As DNA, the CDR3 is TGTGCCAGCAGTTTTCCGGGAACAGATACGCAGTATTTT. Its protein product is CASSFPGTDTQYF.

This clonotype was seen more than once but under ten times. The CDR3 region has the DNA TGTGCCTGGAGGCTACAGGGAGGGACCTACGAGCAGTACTTC. Translation: CAWRLQGGTYEQYF. The chain is built from TRBV30 and TRBJ2-7; TRBD2 might be the D (7 bases). Germline CDR1 reads GTSNPN; CDR2 reads SVGIG (reference sequence). CDR3 length: 14 residues. V lost 3 bases, J lost 2 bases, and 14 bases lay in between. The whole variable domain, remainder taken from reference TRBV30 and TRBJ2-7, is SQTIHQWPATLVQPVGSPLSLECTVEGTSNPNLYWYRQAAGRGLQLLFYSVGIGQISSEVPQNLSASRPQDRQFILSSKKLLLSDSGFYLCAWRLQGGTYEQYFGPGTRLTVT.

The genes are TRBV12-3 or TRBV12-4 and TRBJ1-5; 7 positions match TRBD1. The junction had 7 bases not matched to a gene; V was cut back by 3 bases and J by 11 bases. The CDR3 covers 13 residues. The CDR3 nucleotides are TGTGCCAGCAGTTTGGGACAGATTAGGGCCCAGCATTTT. This codes for CASSLGQIRAQHF.

J is TRBJ1-5 and V is TRBV4-1; 9 positions agree with TRBD1. The CDR3 covers 16 residues. Losses at the gene ends were 3 bases for V and 5 bases for J; bases not matched to a gene: 8. The germline V gene encodes CDR1 MGHRA and CDR2 YSYEKL. The CDR3, as DNA: TGCGCCAGCAGCCACACAGGACAGGGGTCGCATCAGCCCCAGCATTTT. As protein: CASSHTGQGSHQPQHF.

The chain is built from TRBV27 and TRBJ2-1; D not resolved. Germline V gene data show CDR1 as MNHEY and CDR2 as SMNVEV (reference sequence). Trimming shortened V by 2 bases and J by 0 bases, and 11 bases separated the two germline ends. The CDR3 loop spans 16 amino acids. The chain's CDR3 is CASSLRAGSSYNEQFF. CDR3 DNA: TGTGCCAGCAGTTTAAGGGCAGGTAGCTCCTACAATGAGCAGTTCTTC.

This clonotype came up a few times. V is TRBV20-1 and J is TRBJ2-7; D gene uncertain. Germline CDR1 reads DFQATT; CDR2 reads SNEGSKA (reference sequence). With 1 base removed from V and 2 bases from J, the gap between germline ends came to 3 bases. The CDR3 has 11 residues. CDR3 DNA sequence: TGCAGTGCTAGAGTCACCTACGAGCAGTACTTC. Translated: CSARVTYEQYF.

This clonotype came up a few times. The CDR3 reads CASSLGESSYEQYF. The DNA for the CDR3 is TGTGCCAGCAGTCTCGGCGAGAGCTCCTACGAGCAGTACTTC. V is TRBV6-1 and J is TRBJ2-7, with D unresolved. The germline V gene has CDR1 MNHNS and CDR2 SASEGT. V was trimmed by 5 bases and J by 0 bases, leaving 11 bases between them. This CDR3 has 14 residues.

The rearrangement uses TRBV4-1 and TRBJ2-7; D may match TRBD1 or TRBD2 (5 bases each). V shed 2 bases and J shed 3 bases, with 11 bases lying between them. This CDR3 region has 14 residues. Looked up from germline, CDR1 is MGHRA and CDR2 is YSYEKL. For the CDR3, the DNA is TGCGCCAGCAGCCAAACGGGACGGTTCTACGAGCAGTACTTC. As protein: CASSQTGRFYEQYF.

This clonotype was counted a few times. The chain uses TRBV28 and TRBJ2-1; 9 nucleotides line up with TRBD1. The germline gives CDR1 MDHEN, CDR2 SYDVKM. This CDR3 spans 16 amino acids. Losses at the gene ends were 5 bases for V and 5 bases for J; bases not matched to a gene: 10. CDR3 region: CASSTQGARHHNEQFF. The CDR3 coding sequence is TGTGCCAGCAGTACACAGGGGGCGCGACACCACAATGAGCAGTTCTTC.

The chain uses TRBV20-1 and TRBJ1-1; weak D call: TRBD1 (5 bases). The CDR3 consists of 15 residues. Germline V gene sequence: CDR1 DFQATT, CDR2 SNEGSKA (reference sequence). V was trimmed by 1 base and J by 4 bases, leaving 16 bases between them. The CDR3 sequence: CSARATGRDLTEAFF. The CDR3 DNA follows: TGCAGTGCTAGAGCCACAGGAAGGGATCTCACTGAAGCTTTCTTT.

The V gene is TRBV14, the J gene TRBJ2-1; possible D gene TRBD1, 6 bases. The ends were cut back, 4 bases at V and 1 base at J, with 11 bases in the middle. Germline CDR1 and CDR2: SGHDN and FVKESK. The CDR3 length is 15 residues. CDR3 bases: TGTGCCAGCAGCCGTGGGACAACTTCCTACAATGAGCAGTTCTTC. Its translation is CASSRGTTSYNEQFF.

The chain recombines TRBV6-5 with TRBJ2-1; 7 positions match TRBD1. In germline, CDR1 is MNHEY, CDR2 SVGAGI. This CDR3 contains 12 residues. The ends lost 6 bases at V and 8 bases at J; junction bases unmatched: 4. CDR3 sequence reads: CASSNQGDEQFF. The CDR3, as DNA: TGTGCCAGCAGCAATCAGGGGGATGAGCAGTTCTTC.

The chain links TRBV12-3 or TRBV12-4 to TRBJ2-5, with 9 bases fitting TRBD1. The CDR3 runs to 16 residues. Losses at the gene ends were 6 bases for V and 5 bases for J; bases not matched to a gene: 13. The DNA of the CDR3 is TGTGCCAGCAGCAGTCTCCCGGGACAGGGTGGCGAGACCCAGTACTTC. This gives the protein CASSSLPGQGGETQYF.

The chain combines TRBV10-3 with TRBJ2-1, with TRBD1 matching 8 bases. TRBJ2-7 matches the DNA end more closely, so the J call is doubtful. CDR1 is ENHRY, CDR2 SYGVKD, per germline. This CDR3 has 12 residues. The CDR3 nucleotides read TGTGCCGTCGCGGACAGGGCCTACGAGCAGTACTTC. Protein sequence: CAVADRAYEQYF.

This CDR3 is CSAPQNGKTQYF. CDR3 in DNA: TGCAGTGCTCCCCAGAACGGAAAGACCCAGTACTTC. The chain uses TRBV20-1 and TRBJ2-5; no clear D. V was pared by 5 bases and J by 6 bases, with 13 bases between. The CDR3 has 12 residues. The germline V gene encodes CDR1 DFQATT and CDR2 SNEGSKA (reference sequence).

J is TRBJ2-2 and V is TRBV28; possible D gene TRBD1, 5 bases. The CDR3 extends over 15 amino acids. The germline V gene has CDR1 MDHEN and CDR2 SYDVKM. Trimming removed 6 bases at V and 5 bases at J, with 16 bases between. CDR3: CASSPPGAGTGELFF. The CDR3, as DNA: TGTGCCAGCAGCCCCCCTGGGGCTGGGACCGGGGAGCTGTTTTTT.

The chain employs TRBV11-2 and TRBJ2-3, with TRBD1 as a possible D gene (5 bases). Trimming took 5 bases from V and 6 from J, leaving 12 bases between them. CDR1 SGHAT and CDR2 FQNNGV come from the germline V gene. The CDR3 spans 13 residues. The CDR3 nucleotides read TGTGCCAGCAGCCCGCGGACATTTGATACGCAGTATTTT. This encodes CASSPRTFDTQYF.

This clonotype turned up a few times. The chain is built from TRBV10-3 and TRBJ2-7; 7 positions agree with TRBD1. CDR1 and CDR2 (germline): ENHRY, SYGVKD. The CDR3 is 13 amino acids. The V and J ends lost 6 bases and 2 bases, in that order; junction bases with no gene match: 4. The CDR3 is CAISWDSTYEQYF. The CDR3 DNA follows: TGTGCCATCAGCTGGGACAGTACCTACGAGCAGTACTTC.

This clonotype was found once. The chain has TRBV11-2 and TRBJ2-1; 7 nucleotides match TRBD1. CDR3 length: 14 amino acids. The junction had 10 bases not matched to a gene; V was cut back by 6 bases and J by 8 bases. Looked up from germline, CDR1 is SGHAT and CDR2 is FQNNGV. CDR3 bases: TGTGCCAGCAGGGTGCCAGGTAGGGGGCATGAGCAGTTCTTC. Translating gives CASRVPGRGHEQFF.

The V and J genes are TRBV11-2 and TRBJ1-2, with 8 bases aligning to TRBD1. The germline V gene encodes CDR1 SGHAT and CDR2 FQNNGV. Trimming took 6 bases from V and 10 from J; bases not matched to a gene: 10. CDR3 length equals 13 residues. CDR3 sequence reads: CASSPGGHLDYTF. CDR3 DNA: TGTGCCAGCAGTCCAGGGGGCCATCTCGACTACACCTTC.

The chain carries TRBV20-1 and TRBJ1-6; D may be TRBD1 (5 bases). Trimming removed 5 bases at V and 5 bases at J, with 13 bases between. CDR3 length: 14 amino acids. The germline gives CDR1 DFQATT, CDR2 SNEGSKA (reference sequence). CDR3 nucleotides: TGCAGTGCTGGGGCAGGGACGAATAATTCACCCCTCCACTTT. Amino acid sequence: CSAGAGTNNSPLHF.

The V and J genes are TRBV14 and TRBJ2-7; D remains unclear. The germline V gene encodes CDR1 SGHDN and CDR2 FVKESK. Trimming removed 2 bases at V and 0 bases at J, with 11 bases between. This CDR3 contains 15 residues. The CDR3 DNA follows: TGTGCCAGCAGCCAACAGGACGGCCCCTCCTACGAGCAGTACTTC. Its protein is CASSQQDGPSYEQYF.

V usage is TRBV30 and J usage is TRBJ2-3; D perhaps matches TRBD2 (5 bases). The CDR3 loop spans 13 amino acids. V was trimmed by 5 bases and J by 3 bases, leaving 12 bases between them. The germline V gene has CDR1 GTSNPN and CDR2 SVGIG (reference sequence). DNA of the CDR3: TGTGCCTGGGCGTTAGAGGGAACAGATACGCAGTATTTT. Residues: CAWALEGTDTQYF.

Regarding this clonotype: One junction end does not reproduce the germline sequence, and a read error may be involved. V is TRBV5-4 and J is TRBJ2-5, with D possibly called TRBD1 or TRBD2 (6 bases each). Germline loops: CDR1 SGHNT, CDR2 YYREEE (reference sequence). The CDR3 has 15 amino acids. CDR3 bases: TGCGCCAGCAGCGGCCCGGGGGCTGGGGGAGAGACCCAGTACTTC. Residues: CASSGPGAGGETQYF.

The table lists this clonotype with a few counts. The chain couples TRBV28 to TRBJ1-2; D is undetermined. Trimming took off 3 bases at V and 5 bases at J, with 10 bases between the two ends. Germline values: CDR1 MDHEN, CDR2 SYDVKM. This CDR3 comprises 13 residues. CDR3 amino acids: CASSFRAGYGYTF. CDR3 bases: TGTGCCAGCAGTTTTCGGGCAGGATATGGCTACACCTTC.